This TCR beta chain was recovered during a study of blood T cell repertoires in COVID-19. Across the whole study: There were acute and convalescent COVID-19 samples, and they came from the United States, Italy and Spain. Sources were T cells, B-cell-depleted T cells, or PBMCs; the material itself was cDNA or gDNA.

Authors' processing steps: Amplification of reference gene primers was used by the study to estimate nucleated cell counts. Produced via immunoSEQ multiplex PCR; TCRdb's table is partial and in-frame only. The V and J calls and the clone size are those of that table, but D and trimming were determined from the DNA. The sample shows about 240,000 clones, approximately 86% of them seen only once. The CDR3 is 15 amino acids. Trimming removed 2 bases from V and 5 bases from J, with 15 bases in between. In germline, CDR1 is LGHNA, CDR2 YSLEER. Sequences were obtained from peripheral blood. The clonotype originates from a woman in her sixties or seventies with active or convalescent COVID-19. The chain links TRBV4-3 to TRBJ1-2; possible D gene TRBD1, 5 bases. CDR3 bases: TGCGCCAGCAGCCAACAGGCGGGGGAAGCGTATGGCTACACCTTC. The encoded protein is CASSQQAGEAYGYTF.